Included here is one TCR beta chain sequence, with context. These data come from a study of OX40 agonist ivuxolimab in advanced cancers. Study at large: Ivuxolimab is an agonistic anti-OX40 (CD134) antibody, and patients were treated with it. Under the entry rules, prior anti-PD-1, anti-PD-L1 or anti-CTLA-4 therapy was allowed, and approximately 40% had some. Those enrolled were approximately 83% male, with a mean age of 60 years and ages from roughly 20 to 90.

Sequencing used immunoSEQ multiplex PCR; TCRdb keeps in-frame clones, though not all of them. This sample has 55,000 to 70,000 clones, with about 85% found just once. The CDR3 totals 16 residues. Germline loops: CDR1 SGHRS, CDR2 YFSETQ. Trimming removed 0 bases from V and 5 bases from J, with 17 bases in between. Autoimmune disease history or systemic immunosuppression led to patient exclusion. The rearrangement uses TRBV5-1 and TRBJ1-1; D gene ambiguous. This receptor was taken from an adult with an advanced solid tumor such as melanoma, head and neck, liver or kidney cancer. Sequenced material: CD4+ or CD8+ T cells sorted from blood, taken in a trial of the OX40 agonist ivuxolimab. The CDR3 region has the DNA TGCGCCAGCAGCTTGGCCGCCCAGGAAAGAAGGACTGAAGCTTTCTTT. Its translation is CASSLAAQERRTEAFF.